The rows below give T cell receptor beta chains drawn from one sample of a study of beta chain features in type 1 diabetes. Sequenced by immunoSEQ multiplex PCR; TCRdb stores in-frame clones only, minus some. Of around 340,000 clones detected, over 7% appear once; the ten largest clones hold 0.9% to 1.1%. Sequencing used central memory CD4+ T cells from blood. Every receptor here comes from a man aged 25 to 40 with type 1 diabetes. The CDR3 runs from the conserved cysteine through the conserved F or W. The order of the fields is J gene, V gene, D gene, clone size, CDR3 protein. The D gene is left open where the match is weak. The size of a clone is reported for some rows only, either as once, few or many, or as a class for expanded clones.

TRBJ2-7,TRBV11-2,-,few,CASSLDRLSSYEQYF
TRBJ1-5,TRBV4-1,-,-,CASSPGGGRDQPQHF
TRBJ2-5,TRBV10-3,TRBD2,few,CAISESATSGQETQYF
TRBJ1-2,TRBV29-1,-,-,CSVEDPRGMIWGYTF
TRBJ2-3,TRBV4-2,-,few,CASSQEELSTDTQYF
TRBJ2-5,TRBV5-6,TRBD1,few,CASSLEGQGVLETQYF
TRBJ2-7,TRBV7-2,-,few,CASSQEGRVGHEQYF
TRBJ2-5,TRBV11-2,TRBD2,-,CASSLIRTSGGETQYF
TRBJ2-1,TRBV9,-,-,CASSVLGNEQFF
TRBJ1-1,TRBV6-5,-,-,CASSYSWDTEAFF
TRBJ2-1,TRBV9,-,few,CASSVSTPSNEQFF
TRBJ2-1,TRBV30,-,-,CAWSSREEQFF
TRBJ2-3,TRBV7-9,-,few,CASSLEAGGTDTQYF
TRBJ2-5,TRBV4-3,-,-,CASSYGRLEGETQYF
TRBJ1-5,TRBV7-2,-,few,CASSLTESVNQPQHF
TRBJ2-3,TRBV19,-,many,CASSLTGRAATDTQYF
TRBJ1-2,TRBV19,TRBD1,few,CASSNRGGNYGYTF
TRBJ1-4,TRBV7-2,-,few,CASSLRGGGTNEKLFF
TRBJ2-7,TRBV18,-,-,CASSPIEGVTYEQYF
TRBJ2-5,TRBV18,-,-,CASSPGPQETQYF
TRBJ2-7,TRBV29-1,-,-,CSVEASGGEQYF
TRBJ2-5,TRBV14,TRBD1,-,CASSQDRGRISETQYF
TRBJ2-5,TRBV5-5,TRBD1,few,CASSLMGQGLQETQYF
TRBJ1-2,TRBV12-2,-,few,CASRLGQGNYGYTF
TRBJ2-3,TRBV11-2,-,-,CASSLVLSSTDTQYF
TRBJ2-2,TRBV5-1,-,-,CASSLDIFNTGELFF
TRBJ2-3,TRBV5-1,TRBD2,-,CASSPVSGPTDTQYF
TRBJ2-7,TRBV4-3,-,-,CASSQDPGAYEQYF
TRBJ2-3,TRBV7-9,-,medium-sized,CASSSTGWTQYF
TRBJ2-2,TRBV29-1,TRBD1,many,CSAGQGHTGELFF
TRBJ2-1,TRBV11-3,-,-,CASSLSLGSVNEQFF
TRBJ1-6,TRBV9,TRBD1,few,CASSVAQGRSSPLHF
TRBJ1-2,TRBV30,-,-,CAWAFSLHYGYTF
TRBJ1-5,TRBV19,-,-,CASREQGNQPQHF
TRBJ2-2,TRBV9,TRBD2,many,CASSVALAGSPGELFF
TRBJ2-3,TRBV19,-,-,CASSNQDTQYF
TRBJ2-1,TRBV10-3,TRBD2,-,CAISVGLADHNEQFF
TRBJ1-6,TRBV2,-,-,CASSEDRVYSPLHF
TRBJ1-4,TRBV28,TRBD1,few,CASGRQGAEKLFF
TRBJ2-3,TRBV7-9,-,few,CASSLDYLSTDTQYF
TRBJ1-5,TRBV6-1,-,-,CASMGVFSGNQPQHF
TRBJ2-3,TRBV9,-,-,CASSPQVASLGTQYF
TRBJ2-7,TRBV29-1,TRBD1,few,CSATGTGSYEQYF
TRBJ1-5,TRBV28,-,few,CASSFLARGRNQPQHF
TRBJ2-3,TRBV7-2,-,-,CASSLGGQPVDTQYF